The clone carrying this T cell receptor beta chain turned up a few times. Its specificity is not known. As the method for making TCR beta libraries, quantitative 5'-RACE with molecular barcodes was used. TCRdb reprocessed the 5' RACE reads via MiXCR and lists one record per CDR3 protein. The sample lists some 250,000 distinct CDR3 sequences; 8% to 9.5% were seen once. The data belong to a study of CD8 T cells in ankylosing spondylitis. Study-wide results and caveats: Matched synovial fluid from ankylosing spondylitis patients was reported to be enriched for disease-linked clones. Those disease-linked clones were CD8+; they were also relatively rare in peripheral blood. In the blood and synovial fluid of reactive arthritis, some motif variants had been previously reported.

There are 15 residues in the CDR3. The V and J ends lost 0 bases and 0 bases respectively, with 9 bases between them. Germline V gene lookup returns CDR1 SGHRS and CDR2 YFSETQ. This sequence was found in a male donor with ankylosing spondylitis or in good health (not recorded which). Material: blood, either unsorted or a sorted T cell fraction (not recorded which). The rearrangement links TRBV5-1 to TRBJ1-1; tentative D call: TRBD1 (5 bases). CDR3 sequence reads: CASSLAPGVNTEAFF. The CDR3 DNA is TGCGCCAGCAGCTTGGCTCCGGGGGTGAACACTGAAGCTTTCTTT.